This T cell receptor beta chain was identified during a study of T cells in pancreatic ductal adenocarcinoma. The length of the CDR3 is 15 residues. V shed 4 bases and J 6 bases; nucleotides not matched to a gene: 8. From germline, CDR1 is SGHRS and CDR2 YFSETQ. This clone was seen a single time. No neoadjuvant therapy was given to the selected pancreatic ductal adenocarcinoma patients before their surgery. Profiling relied on immunoSEQ multiplex PCR, and the TCRdb table lists in-frame clones only, not all of them. Altogether roughly 9,500 clones are present, nearly 90% being singletons, with the ten largest covering about 3%.

V is TRBV5-1 and J is TRBJ2-1; 9 bases match TRBD1. This sequence was found in a human donor with pancreatic ductal adenocarcinoma. Sequenced material: PBMCs. Here the CDR3 DNA reads TGCGCCAGCAGCCAAACAGGGGGCTGGAGCAATGAGCAGTTCTTC. This translates into CASSQTGGWSNEQFF. Combining the CDR3 with reference TRBV5-1 and TRBJ2-1 gives the whole variable domain KAGVTQTPRYLIKTRGQQVTLSCSPISGHRSVSWYQQTPGQGLQFLFEYFSETQRNKGNFPGRFSGRQFSNSRSEMNVSTLELGDSALYLCASSQTGGWSNEQFFGPGTRLTVL.